This entry describes one T cell receptor (beta chain). There is no known antigen for this receptor. Within one base of it there is no much larger clone, and no base qualities were kept. Taken from cysteine to phenylalanine, the CDR3 has 17 residues. The only DNA kept is the CDR3, 51 bases in frame from the first base. Via the germline V gene (reference sequence), CDR1 is DFQATT and CDR2 SNEGSKA. Systemically healthy Caucasian individuals from Russia, some 36 in total and aged about 6 to 90 years, were included as donors. Roughly 10 milliliters of peripheral blood were drawn from each donor into EDTA-treated Vacutainer tubes. Ficoll-Paque density-gradient centrifugation was used to isolate PBMCs, with at least 6 million per sample. Total RNA was extracted from PBMCs with Trizol reagent, with at least 6 micrograms obtained per sample. The percentages of naive CD45RAhigh/CD27high T cells were determined by flow cytometry on a PBMC aliquot from every donor.

Library preparation was by 5' RACE. The instrument was an Illumina HiSeq 2500. A second PCR of roughly 7 to 12 cycles was run with a J-beta primer mix and a sample-barcoded 5' primer. A unique molecular identifier was introduced onto each TCR beta cDNA molecule by a template-switch 5' adaptor carrying 12 random nucleotides. Each sample yielded at least 2.5 million CDR3-containing paired-end reads. First-strand cDNA synthesis was performed from all RNA using the Mint cDNA synthesis kit, with priming by a TRBC-specific oligonucleotide. All cDNA was treated with uracil-DNA glycosylase and then went through a first 18-cycle PCR with the universal primers M1SS and BC2_uni_R. In the source study's methods: Each sample was normalized by randomly selecting 1 million high-quality reads, each carrying a distinct molecular identifier. Reads with shared molecular identifiers were discarded instead of being binned into consensus sequences. MiTCR, set to a Q25 quality threshold and the strictest error-elimination algorithm, was used for CDR3 identification, clonotype clustering and error correction. Lower-bound total TCR beta diversity was estimated with a nonparametric unseen species model using Euler transformation. TCRdb applied fastp at Q25 and MiXCR to the public reads, then kept only in-frame beta chains. Rows matching on CDR3 protein sequence are summarized as one entry with the most common DNA and genes. TCRdb's processing, not the authors' own work, is the source of the V and J calls. This sample holds about 830,000 distinct CDR3 sequences; 55% to 70% were observed only once. The ten largest make up approximately 20% of the sample.

These data originate in a study of blood T cells in healthy people across ages (dated by TCRdb to 2015 to 2017). Concerning the study at large: In model experiments, roughly one uniquely barcoded TCR beta cDNA molecule per two T cells was captured by template switching. The study measured age-related changes in TCR beta repertoire diversity using deep sequencing normalized with unique cDNA molecular identifiers. Four age groups were formed from the donors: young (average about 17 years), middle-aged (around 39), aged (approximately 60) and long-lived (less than 85). To avoid experimental bias, donors of different ages were randomly spread across the sequencing lanes. Two additional independent replicas of 1 million unique cDNA reads from the same blood draw were analyzed for two donors (one aged 18 to 30 and one aged 80 or older). The investigation overall reported the following: Observed TCR beta diversity per million T cells fell roughly linearly with age, and a significant reduction was already apparent by age around 36. Because the CMV infection status of the donors was unknown, age-related changes in expanded clonotypes may potentially have been confounded. Because profiling used bulk unsorted PBMCs, naive and antigen-experienced compartments could not be compared conclusively. There was a strong correlation between observed TCR beta diversity and the percentage of naive T cells measured by flow cytometry. Compared with the aged group, more naive CD4+ T cells, fewer expanded clones and increased TCR diversity were shown by the long-lived group, suggesting age selection. Estimates of total diversity based on one million sequenced T cells were considered lower bounds and underestimates.

The chain joins TRBV20-1 to TRBJ2-7, and 15 bases in between align with TRBD2. Near its end, the DNA agrees better with TRBJ2-5, so the J call may be wrong. The receptor's source is a man aged 25 to 45 in good health. Source material: blood. The DNA sequence reads TGCAGTGCTACCGGACTAGCGGGAGGGCCTGGTTCGGAGACCCAGTACTTC. Translated, it reads CSATGLAGGPGSETQYF.